These 16 T cell receptor beta chains share one sample of origin, sequenced in a study of cytomegalovirus exposure and HLA in healthy donors listed by TCRdb under 2017. Library preparation was by the immunoSEQ multiplex PCR assay. For the multiplex PCR, a mixture combining 60 forward primers for TCR Vbeta segments and 13 reverse primers for TCR Jbeta segments was used. Not all clones reach the TCRdb copy of this immuneACCESS table, which keeps in-frame sequences only. Checked studies attribute under half of the gap to unresolved V genes and leave the rest unexplained. The sample yields fewer than 180,000 clones; around 75% were counted once. Clones ranked in the top ten supply roughly 3.6% of the sample. Sample: PBMCs. Source of these receptors: a human donor in good health.

The sample holds a few counts of this clone. The V gene is TRBV15, the J gene TRBJ2-7, with D unclear. Between the trimmed V and J ends, which lost 2 bases and 1 base, there was a span of 3 bases. The CDR3 totals 12 residues. CDR1 and CDR2 from the germline V gene are LNHNV and YYDKDF (reference sequence). DNA for the CDR3: TGTGCCACCAGCAGACAGTCCTACGAGCAGTACTTC. This codes for CATSRQSYEQYF.

The chain recombines TRBV7-9 with TRBJ1-1; D not resolved. Germline CDR1 SEHNR, CDR2 FQNEAQ (reference sequence). V was pared by 1 base and J by 4 bases, with 10 bases between. There are 14 residues in the CDR3. The CDR3 DNA is TGTGCCAGCAGCTTAGTCGAGGGAGGCACTGAAGCTTTCTTT. Its translation: CASSLVEGGTEAFF.

The V call is TRBV10-1, the J call TRBJ2-7; TRBD1 might be the D (6 bases). The ends were cut back, 6 bases at V and 6 bases at J, with 15 bases in the middle. The germline gives CDR1 WNHNN, CDR2 SYGVQD (reference sequence). The CDR3 spans 13 residues. The CDR3 reads CASSRNRVREQYF. In DNA, the CDR3 is TGCGCCAGCAGCCGCAACAGGGTACGCGAGCAGTACTTC.

The rearrangement links TRBV27 to TRBJ1-1, with unresolved D. The germline V gene has CDR1 MNHEY and CDR2 SMNVEV (reference sequence). The CDR3 loop spans 10 amino acids. The V and J ends lost 3 bases and 7 bases respectively, with 3 bases between them. CDR3 nucleotides: TGTGCCAGCAGTTTCGGTGAAGCTTTCTTT. This sequence encodes CASSFGEAFF.

The V and J genes are TRBV10-1 and TRBJ2-1; tentatively, D is TRBD2 (6 bases). CDR1 is WNHNN and CDR2 is SYGVQD in the germline V gene (reference sequence). The CDR3 is made up of 14 amino acids. V was pared by 2 bases and J by 8 bases, with 13 bases between. This CDR3 is CASSEDPGEDEQFF. In DNA, the CDR3 is TGCGCCAGCAGTGAGGATCCGGGAGAGGATGAGCAGTTCTTC.

Concerning this clone itself: A junction boundary mismatches the germline segment, possibly from a read error. The chain carries TRBV6-5 and TRBJ1-2, with TRBD1 as a possible D gene (6 bases). The CDR3 spans 14 residues. CDR1 and CDR2 from the germline V gene are MNHEY and SVGAGI. The CDR3 sequence is CASSPDRLNYGYPF. The DNA of the CDR3 is TGTGCCAGCAGTCCCGACAGGCTTAACTATGGCTACCCCTTC.

The genes are TRBV7-9 and TRBJ2-7; 7 bases agree with TRBD2. CDR1 and CDR2 from the germline V gene are SEHNR and FQNEAQ (reference sequence). V shed 1 base, J shed 7 bases, and the junction held 10 bases outside the gene matches. The CDR3 is made up of 15 amino acids. CDR3 bases: TGTGCCAGCAGCTTAGGTGTGGGAGGGCCACAGGAGCAGTACTTC. Amino acid sequence: CASSLGVGGPQEQYF.

The rearrangement joins TRBV7-3 to TRBJ2-1, with TRBD2 identical over 7 bases. The CDR3 consists of 13 residues. V lost 4 bases, J lost 10 bases, and 7 bases stayed unmatched. Germline V gene sequence: CDR1 SGHTA, CDR2 FQGTGA. Written as DNA, the CDR3 is TGTGCCAGCAGCTCCGGGGGGTGGGGGGAGCAGTTCTTC. Translating gives CASSSGGWGEQFF.

The chain recombines TRBV30 with TRBJ2-5, with 7 bases lining up with TRBD2. With V trimmed by 4 bases and J by 2 bases, 1 base remained unmatched. Per germline, CDR1 GTSNPN and CDR2 SVGIG (reference sequence). The CDR3 consists of 12 residues. The CDR3 here is CAWTSGQETQYF. Written as DNA, the CDR3 is TGTGCCTGGACTAGCGGACAAGAGACCCAGTACTTC. The full variable domain, its missing parts supplied by reference TRBV30 and TRBJ2-5, is SQTIHQWPATLVQPVGSPLSLECTVEGTSNPNLYWYRQAAGRGLQLLFYSVGIGQISSEVPQNLSASRPQDRQFILSSKKLLLSDSGFYLCAWTSGQETQYFGPGTRLLVL.

The V call is TRBV7-8, the J call TRBJ2-1, with unresolved D. The CDR3 totals 15 residues. In germline, CDR1 is SGHVS, CDR2 FQNEAQ. V was pared by 5 bases and J by 3 bases, with 14 bases between. Here the CDR3 DNA reads TGTGCCAGCAGCCCGGAATCACCGGGCTACAATGAGCAGTTCTTC. Translating gives CASSPESPGYNEQFF.

The sample holds one count of this clone. The rearrangement links TRBV2 to TRBJ2-7; a weak D match, TRBD2 (6 bases). Germline CDR1 and CDR2: SNHLY and FYNNEI. The CDR3 consists of 13 residues. Trimming stripped 6 bases from V and 6 bases from J, with 15 bases between. CDR3 in DNA: TGTGCCAGCAGGGGAGGAATTATGGGCGAGCAGTACTTC. Its translation is CASRGGIMGEQYF.

J is TRBJ1-2 and V is TRBV2; 9 nucleotides agree with TRBD1. The trim removed 4 bases at V and 4 bases at J, leaving 4 bases unmatched. CDR3 length: 14 residues. Germline V gene data show CDR1 as SNHLY and CDR2 as FYNNEI. CDR3 sequence reads: CASSAGQGSYGYTF. The CDR3 bases are TGTGCCAGCAGTGCGGGACAGGGCTCCTATGGCTACACCTTC.

V and J are TRBV15 and TRBJ1-1; 7 nucleotides match TRBD1. V trimming: 0 bases; J trimming: 9 bases; junction bases outside the gene matches: 7. The CDR3 loop spans 14 amino acids. Germline loops: CDR1 LNHNV, CDR2 YYDKDF (reference sequence). This CDR3 reads CATSRDRGQPKAFF. CDR3 bases: TGTGCCACCAGCAGAGATCGGGGACAGCCTAAAGCTTTCTTT.

This sequence joins TRBV2 and TRBJ2-2; 12 bases are a match to TRBD2. V dropped 4 bases and J dropped 1; count of bases not matched to a gene: 10. Per germline, CDR1 SNHLY and CDR2 FYNNEI. This CDR3 is built from 19 residues. In DNA, the CDR3 is TGTGCCAGCAGTGTAGTGGCTAGCGGGGGGGAACTGAACACCGGGGAGCTGTTTTTT. It encodes CASSVVASGGELNTGELFF.

This clone was detected only a few times. The CDR3 nucleotides are TGTGCCAGCAGCCGCGCCGGGACATCCGCCTACGAGCAGTACTTC. Translation: CASSRAGTSAYEQYF. The rearrangement uses TRBV7-9 and TRBJ2-7; D is perhaps TRBD1 (6 bases). The CDR3 has 15 residues. V was shortened by 5 bases and J by 2 bases, with 16 bases between the two germline ends. Germline CDR1 SEHNR, CDR2 FQNEAQ (reference sequence). Drawing the rest from reference TRBV7-9 and TRBJ2-7, the complete variable domain is DTGVSQNPRHKITKRGQNVTFRCDPISEHNRLYWYRQTLGQGPEFLTYFQNEAQLEKSRLLSDRFSAERPKGSFSTLEIQRTEQGDSAMYLCASSRAGTSAYEQYFGPGTRLTVT.

V gene TRBV7-2 combines with J gene TRBJ2-5; D is unclear. Near its end, the DNA agrees better with TRBJ2-7, so the J call may be wrong. Germline-derived CDR1 and CDR2 are SGHTA and FQGNSA. The CDR3 totals 13 residues. In DNA form, the CDR3 reads TGTGCCAGCAGCCTAACCGATCTTCGCGAGCAGTACTTC. Its translation: CASSLTDLREQYF.